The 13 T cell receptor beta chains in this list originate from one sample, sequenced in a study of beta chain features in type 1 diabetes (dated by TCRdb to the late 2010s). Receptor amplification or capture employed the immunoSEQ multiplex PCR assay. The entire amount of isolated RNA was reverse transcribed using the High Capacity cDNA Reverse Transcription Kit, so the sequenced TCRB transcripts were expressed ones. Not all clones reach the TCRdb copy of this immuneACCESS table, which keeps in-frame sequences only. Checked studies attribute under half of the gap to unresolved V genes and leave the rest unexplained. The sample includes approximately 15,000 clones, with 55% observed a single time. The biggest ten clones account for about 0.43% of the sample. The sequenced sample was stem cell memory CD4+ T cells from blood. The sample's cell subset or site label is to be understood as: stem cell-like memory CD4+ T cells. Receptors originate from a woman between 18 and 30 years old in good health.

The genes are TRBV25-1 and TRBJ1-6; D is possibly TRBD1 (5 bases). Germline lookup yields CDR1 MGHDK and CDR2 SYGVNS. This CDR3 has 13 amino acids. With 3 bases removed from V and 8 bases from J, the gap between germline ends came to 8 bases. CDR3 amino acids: CASSDEGDSPLHF. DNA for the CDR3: TGTGCCAGCAGTGACGAAGGGGATTCACCCCTCCACTTT.

CDR3 bases: TGTGCCAGCAGTTACTGGGGCAGGAAGAACACTGAAGCTTTCTTT. It translates to CASSYWGRKNTEAFF. The chain employs TRBV6-5 and TRBJ1-1; D possibly corresponds to TRBD1 (5 bases). The CDR3 spans 15 residues. The germline CDR1 and CDR2 sequences are MNHEY and SVGAGI. Deletions cut 1 base from V and 1 base from J, with 10 bases between.

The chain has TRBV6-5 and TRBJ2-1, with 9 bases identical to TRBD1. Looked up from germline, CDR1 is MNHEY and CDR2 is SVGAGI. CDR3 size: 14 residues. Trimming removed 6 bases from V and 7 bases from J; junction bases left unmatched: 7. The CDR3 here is CASSQYRGRNEQFF. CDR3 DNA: TGTGCCAGCAGCCAATACAGGGGGCGGAATGAGCAGTTCTTC.

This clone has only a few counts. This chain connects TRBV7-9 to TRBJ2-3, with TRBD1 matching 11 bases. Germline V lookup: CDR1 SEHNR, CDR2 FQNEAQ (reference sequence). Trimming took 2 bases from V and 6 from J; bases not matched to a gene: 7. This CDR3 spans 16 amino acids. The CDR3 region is CASSLRTGGPPDTQYF. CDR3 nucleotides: TGTGCCAGCAGCTTACGGACAGGGGGCCCCCCGGATACGCAGTATTTT.

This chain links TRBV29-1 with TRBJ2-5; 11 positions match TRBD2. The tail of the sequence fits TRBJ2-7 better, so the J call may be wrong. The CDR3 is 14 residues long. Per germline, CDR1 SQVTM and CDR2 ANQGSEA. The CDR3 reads CSVMTSGTSYEQYF. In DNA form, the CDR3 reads TGCAGCGTCATGACTAGCGGGACCTCCTACGAGCAGTACTTC.

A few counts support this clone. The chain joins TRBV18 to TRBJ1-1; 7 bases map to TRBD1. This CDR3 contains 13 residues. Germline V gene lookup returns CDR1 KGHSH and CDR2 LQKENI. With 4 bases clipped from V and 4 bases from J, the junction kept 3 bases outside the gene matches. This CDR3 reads CASSQGAGTEAFF. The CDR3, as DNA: TGTGCCAGCTCACAGGGGGCCGGCACTGAAGCTTTCTTT.

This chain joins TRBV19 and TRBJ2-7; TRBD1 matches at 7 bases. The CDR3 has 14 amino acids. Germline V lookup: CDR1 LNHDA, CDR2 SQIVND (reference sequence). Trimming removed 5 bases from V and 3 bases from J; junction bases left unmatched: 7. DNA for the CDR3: TGTGCCAGTAGTGCGACAGGGAACCTCTACGAGCAGTACTTC. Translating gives CASSATGNLYEQYF.

CDR3 bases: TGTGCCAGCACGGCACCCCGACAGGGGAGTTACAATGAGCAGTTCTTC. This translates into CASTAPRQGSYNEQFF. The rearrangement links TRBV2 to TRBJ2-1; 8 positions match TRBD1. This CDR3 comprises 16 residues. After removal of 7 bases from V and 4 bases from J, the junction contained 12 bases not matched to a gene. CDR1 is SNHLY, CDR2 FYNNEI, per germline. The full variable domain, in which reference TRBV2 and TRBJ2-1 provide the parts outside the CDR3, is EPEVTQTPSHQVTQMGQEVILRCVPISNHLYFYWYRQILGQKVEFLVSFYNNEISEKSEIFDDQFSVERPDGSNFTLKIRSTKLEDSAMYFCASTAPRQGSYNEQFFGPGTRLTVL.

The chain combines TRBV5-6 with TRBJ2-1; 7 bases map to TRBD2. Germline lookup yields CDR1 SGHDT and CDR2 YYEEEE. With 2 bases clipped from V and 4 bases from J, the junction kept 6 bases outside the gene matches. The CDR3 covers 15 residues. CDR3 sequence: CASSFAGLGYNEQFF. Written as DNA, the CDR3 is TGTGCCAGCAGCTTTGCAGGACTAGGTTACAATGAGCAGTTCTTC.

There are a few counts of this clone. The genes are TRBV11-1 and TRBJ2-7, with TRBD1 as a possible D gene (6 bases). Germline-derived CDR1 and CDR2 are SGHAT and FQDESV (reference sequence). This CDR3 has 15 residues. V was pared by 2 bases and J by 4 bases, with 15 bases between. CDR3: CASSLLGSGTYEQYF. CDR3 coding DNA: TGTGCCAGCAGCTTACTGGGCAGTGGGACATACGAGCAGTACTTC.

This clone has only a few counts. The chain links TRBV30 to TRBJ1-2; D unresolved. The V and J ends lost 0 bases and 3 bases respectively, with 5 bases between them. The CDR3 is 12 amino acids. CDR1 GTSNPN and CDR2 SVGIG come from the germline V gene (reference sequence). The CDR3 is CAWSVADYGYTF. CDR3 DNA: TGTGCCTGGAGTGTAGCTGACTATGGCTACACCTTC.

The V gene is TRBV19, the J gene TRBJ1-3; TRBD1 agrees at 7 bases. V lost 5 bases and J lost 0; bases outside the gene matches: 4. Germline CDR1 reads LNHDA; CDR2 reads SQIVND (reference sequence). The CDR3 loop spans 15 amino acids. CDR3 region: CASSPTGSSGNTIYF. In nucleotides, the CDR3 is TGTGCCAGTAGTCCGACAGGGTCCTCTGGAAACACCATATATTTT.

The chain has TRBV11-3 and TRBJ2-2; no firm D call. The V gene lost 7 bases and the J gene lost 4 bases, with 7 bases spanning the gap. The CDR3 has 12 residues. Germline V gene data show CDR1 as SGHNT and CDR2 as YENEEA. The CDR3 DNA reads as TGTGCCAGCAACGGAGTCACCGGGGAGCTGTTTTTT. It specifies CASNGVTGELFF.